The sequence of this TCR beta chain was determined in a study of neurological immune-mediated disorders. This clonotype occurred many times. CDR3 size: 15 residues. Germline loops: CDR1 DFQATT, CDR2 SNEGSKA (reference sequence). V dropped 4 bases and J dropped 10; count of bases not matched to a gene: 12. TCRdb analysed the 5' RACE reads with MiXCR anew, one entry per CDR3 protein. Of around 130,000 distinct CDR3 sequences in the sample, about 3.4% were seen once. This receptor was taken from a woman in her thirties with multiple sclerosis. The sequenced sample was PBMCs. The V call is TRBV20-1, the J call TRBJ2-1, with 11 bases identical to TRBD1. CDR3 sequence reads: CSATDLGTGGFEQFF. The CDR3 DNA reads as TGCAGTGCTACGGACCTCGGGACAGGGGGTTTCGAGCAGTTCTTC.